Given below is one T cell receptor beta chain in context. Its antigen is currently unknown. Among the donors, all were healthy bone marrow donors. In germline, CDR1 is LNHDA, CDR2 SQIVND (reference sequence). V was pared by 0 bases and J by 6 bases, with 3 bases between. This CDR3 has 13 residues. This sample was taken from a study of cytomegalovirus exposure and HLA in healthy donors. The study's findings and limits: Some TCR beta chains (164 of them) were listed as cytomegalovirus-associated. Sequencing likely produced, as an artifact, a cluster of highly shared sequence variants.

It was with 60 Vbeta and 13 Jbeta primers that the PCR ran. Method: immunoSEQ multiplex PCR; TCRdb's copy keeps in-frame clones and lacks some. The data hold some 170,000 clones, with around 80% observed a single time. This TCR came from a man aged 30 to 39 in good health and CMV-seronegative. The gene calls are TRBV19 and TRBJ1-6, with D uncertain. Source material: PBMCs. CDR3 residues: CASSIDLNSPLHF. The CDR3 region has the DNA TGTGCCAGTAGTATAGACCTTAATTCACCCCTCCACTTT.